Listed below are T cell receptor beta chains from one sample, sequenced in a study of Graves' ophthalmopathy and Graves' hyperthyroidism. TCRdb ran MiXCR on the multiplex PCR reads and lists one entry per CDR3 protein. The data hold 1 million to 1.3 million distinct CDR3 sequences, with roughly 35% observed a single time. What was sequenced was peripheral blood or thyroid tissue (not recorded which). The receptors were gathered from an adult man with Graves' hyperthyroidism. Each CDR3 is given with its conserved first and last residue. The D gene is left open where the match is weak. Expanded clones get a size class; other rows say once, few or many, or leave the size out.

abundance	j_gene	v_gene	d_gene	CDR3aa	CDR3nt
.	TRBJ1-1	TRBV2	.	CASNYNRDTEAFF	TGTGCCAGCAATTATAACAGGGACACTGAAGCTTTCTTT
.	TRBJ2-2	TRBV2	TRBD1	CASSGTGRTGELFF	TGTGCCAGCAGCGGGACAGGGAGAACCGGGGAGCTGTTTTTT
.	TRBJ2-7	TRBV4-3	TRBD1	CASSPGTGVFWEQYF	TGCGCCAGCAGCCCCGGGACAGGGGTTTTTTGGGAGCAGTACTTC
once	TRBJ1-3	TRBV29-1	TRBD1	CSVLGGQVEGTIYF	TGCAGCGTTTTGGGGGGACAGGTGGAAGGCACCATATATTTT
few	TRBJ2-7	TRBV6-6	.	CASSYPGGPRVGHEQYF	TGTGCCAGCAGTTACCCCGGGGGCCCCAGGGTCGGTCACGAGCAGTACTTC
few	TRBJ1-6	TRBV28	.	CASSSRVHNSPLHF	TGTGCCAGCAGTTCCCGGGTGCATAATTCACCCCTCCACTTT
many	TRBJ2-7	TRBV7-6	TRBD1	CASSRSTTGGSNYEQYF	TGTGCCAGCAGCCGTTCTACGACAGGGGGTTCCAACTACGAGCAGTACTTC
.	TRBJ2-2	TRBV29-1	.	CSVTLVRYTGELFF	TGCAGCGTCACCTTGGTGCGCTACACCGGGGAGCTGTTTTTT
many	TRBJ2-7	TRBV10-2	.	CASSDGFGEQYF	TGCGCCAGCAGTGATGGTTTCGGCGAGCAGTACTTC
once	TRBJ2-5	TRBV29-1	.	CSVEGRDVLVTQYF	TGCAGCGTTGAAGGCCGGGACGTCTTAGTGACCCAGTACTTC
.	TRBJ2-3	TRBV20-1	TRBD2	CSAIHRGRATDTQYF	TGCAGTGCTATTCACCGCGGGAGAGCCACAGATACGCAGTATTTT
.	TRBJ1-3	TRBV13	.	CASSLARNTIYF	TGTGCCAGCAGCTTGGCCAGAAACACCATATATTTT
many	TRBJ1-1	TRBV20-1	.	CSARKTVEAFF	TGCAGTGCTAGGAAAACGGTAGAAGCTTTCTTT
few	TRBJ2-5	TRBV2	TRBD2	CASSQGQAGDQTQYF	TGTGCCAGCAGCCAAGGACAAGCGGGGGATCAGACCCAGTACTTC
.	TRBJ2-5	TRBV14	.	CASSHGTRSWGETQYF	TGTGCCAGCAGCCACGGGACTCGGTCGTGGGGAGAGACCCAGTACTTC
many	TRBJ1-5	TRBV5-1	.	CASSLGADQPQHF	TGCGCCAGCAGCTTGGGCGCTGATCAGCCCCAGCATTTT
.	TRBJ1-2	TRBV11-2	TRBD1	CASSDPGQRRNNYGYTF	TGTGCCAGCAGCGACCCGGGACAGAGAAGAAATAACTATGGCTACACCTTC
many	TRBJ1-4	TRBV29-1	.	CSVGTQGQLFF	TGCAGCGTTGGAACACAGGGTCAACTGTTTTTT
.	TRBJ1-3	TRBV5-1	.	CASSLVGALSGNTIYF	TGCGCCAGCAGCTTGGTGGGGGCCCTATCTGGAAACACCATATATTTT
once	TRBJ2-7	TRBV28	.	CASSSGVGRDF	TGTGCCAGCAGTTCCGGTGTGGGTAGGGACTTC
few	TRBJ2-7	TRBV7-9	TRBD2	CASSPSWGRLAWGSYEQYF	TGTGCCAGCAGCCCGTCGTGGGGGCGACTAGCGTGGGGTTCCTACGAGCAGTACTTC
.	TRBJ2-5	TRBV2	TRBD2	CASRVERTRVETQYF	TGTGCCAGCAGAGTAGAGCGGACTAGGGTGGAGACCCAGTACTTC
many	TRBJ1-4	TRBV9	.	CASSVAPSTNEKLFF	TGTGCCAGCAGCGTAGCTCCCAGTACTAATGAAAAACTGTTTTTT
once	TRBJ1-6	TRBV2	.	CARTGSNTYNSPLHF	TGTGCCAGGACAGGTTCGAACACCTATAATTCACCCCTCCACTTT
.	TRBJ2-3	TRBV2	.	CASSNTDTQYF	TGTGCCAGCAGCAACACAGATACGCAGTATTTT
many	TRBJ1-1	TRBV29-1	TRBD1	CSAEGQGAMNTEAFF	TGCAGCGCCGAGGGGCAGGGGGCTATGAACACTGAAGCTTTCTTT
few	TRBJ2-7	TRBV9	.	CASSGSTRNSYEQYF	TGTGCCAGCAGCGGATCGACTAGAAACTCCTACGAGCAGTACTTC
few	TRBJ2-2	TRBV19	.	CASSIPGGELFF	TGTGCCAGTAGTATCCCCGGAGGGGAGCTGTTTTTT
few	TRBJ1-4	TRBV2	TRBD1	CASRGGQGGEKLFF	TGTGCCAGCAGGGGCGGACAGGGGGGCGAAAAACTGTTTTTT
.	TRBJ2-6	TRBV18	.	CASSRERGGANVLTF	TGTGCCAGCTCAAGGGAACGGGGAGGGGCCAACGTCCTGACTTTC
.	TRBJ2-1	TRBV7-9	TRBD1	CASSVGQGRNEQFF	TGTGCCAGCAGCGTCGGACAGGGCAGGAATGAGCAGTTCTTC
.	TRBJ1-6	TRBV7-8	.	CASIRGSSYNSPLHF	TGTGCCAGCATCAGGGGTAGCTCCTATAATTCACCCCTCCACTTT
few	TRBJ1-2	TRBV3-1	.	CASSQVQEFYGYTF	TGTGCCAGCAGCCAAGTTCAGGAGTTCTATGGCTACACCTTC
few	TRBJ1-2	TRBV20-1	TRBD1	CSARDPPGQGGYGYTF	TGCAGTGCTAGAGACCCCCCCGGACAGGGAGGATATGGCTACACCTTC
many	TRBJ2-5	TRBV7-9	TRBD2	CASSLYGGLGRQQETQYF	TGTGCCAGCAGCCTATACGGGGGACTAGGGCGCCAACAAGAGACCCAGTACTTC
many	TRBJ2-2	TRBV7-6	.	CASSLEGPNTGELFF	TGTGCCAGCAGCTTAGAGGGACCCAACACCGGGGAGCTGTTTTTT
.	TRBJ2-7	TRBV6-6	.	CASSFGVWDLQYF	TGTGCCAGCAGTTTTGGGGTTTGGGACCTTCAGTACTTC
few	TRBJ1-2	TRBV12-5	.	CASTLRTKQGLSLGDGYTF	TGTGCTAGTACCCTGAGGACGAAACAGGGATTATCTCTTGGTGATGGCTACACCTTC
few	TRBJ2-7	TRBV28	TRBD1	CASSLWGTGITYEQYF	TGTGCCAGCAGTTTATGGGGGACAGGGATCACCTACGAGCAGTACTTC
.	TRBJ1-1	TRBV20-1	.	CSAGGGPNTEAFF	TGCAGTGCTGGAGGAGGGCCTAACACTGAAGCTTTCTTT
many	TRBJ1-3	TRBV29-1	TRBD1	CSVGLETGSGNTIYF	TGCAGCGTTGGTCTAGAGACAGGGAGTGGAAACACCATATATTTT
once	TRBJ2-7	TRBV12-3/TRBV12-4	TRBD1	CASSLDRQPYEQYF	TGTGCCAGCAGTCTGGACAGGCAGCCCTACGAGCAGTACTTC
few	TRBJ1-6	TRBV9	TRBD1	CASSKGQESSPLHF	TGTGCCAGCAGCAAGGGACAGGAGAGCTCACCCCTCCACTTT
many	TRBJ1-1	TRBV7-9	.	CASAATGTEAFF	TGTGCCAGCGCAGCAACCGGGACTGAAGCTTTCTTT
many	TRBJ1-5	TRBV24-1	.	CATSDTAQAQHF	TGTGCCACCAGTGATACGGCTCAGGCCCAGCATTTT
.	TRBJ2-5	TRBV29-1	.	CSVARVGKTQYF	TGCAGCGTTGCCCGGGTCGGGAAGACCCAGTACTTC
.	TRBJ2-6	TRBV7-2	.	CASSLKGLTF	TGTGCCAGCAGCTTAAAGGGCCTGACTTTC
many	TRBJ1-2	TRBV2	.	CASRGRAGAAGYTF	TGTGCCAGCAGGGGCCGGGCAGGGGCGGCTGGCTACACCTTC
.	TRBJ2-7	TRBV30	.	CAWSVLWGAGEQYF	TGTGCCTGGAGTGTACTATGGGGGGCCGGCGAGCAGTACTTC